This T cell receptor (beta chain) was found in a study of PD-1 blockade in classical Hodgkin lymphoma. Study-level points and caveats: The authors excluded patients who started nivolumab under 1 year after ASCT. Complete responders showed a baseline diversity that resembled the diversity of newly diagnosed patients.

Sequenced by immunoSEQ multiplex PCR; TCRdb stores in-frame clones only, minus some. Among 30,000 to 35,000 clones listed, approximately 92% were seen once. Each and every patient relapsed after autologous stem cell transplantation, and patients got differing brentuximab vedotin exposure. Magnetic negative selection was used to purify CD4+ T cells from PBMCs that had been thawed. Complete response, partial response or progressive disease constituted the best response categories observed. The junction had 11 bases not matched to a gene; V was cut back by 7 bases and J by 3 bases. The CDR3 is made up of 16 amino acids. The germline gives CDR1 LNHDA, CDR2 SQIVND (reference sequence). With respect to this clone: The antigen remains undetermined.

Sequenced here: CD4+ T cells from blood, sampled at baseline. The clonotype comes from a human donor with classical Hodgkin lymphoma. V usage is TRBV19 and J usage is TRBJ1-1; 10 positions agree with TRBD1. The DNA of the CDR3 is TGTGCCAGTACCCTAAGACAGGGGGCTACGGACACTGAAGCTTTCTTT. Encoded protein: CASTLRQGATDTEAFF.